Presented here are 25 T cell receptor beta chains from one specimen sequenced in a study of naive and memory T cell subsets. The beta constant-region primer was an equimolar mix of two oligonucleotides covering TRBC1 and TRBC2. MiXCR, applied by TCRdb to the UMI-ligation and nested PCR reads, yields one record per CDR3 protein. The table records approximately 85,000 distinct CDR3 sequences, around 7% of them present only once. The sequencing sample was made of central memory CD4+ T cells from blood. The receptors shown here come from a human donor in good health.

This clonotype was counted many times. The V call is TRBV27, the J call TRBJ1-2, with no clear D. Deletions cut 3 bases from V and 8 bases from J, with 13 bases between. Germline loops: CDR1 MNHEY, CDR2 SMNVEV (reference sequence). The CDR3 runs to 13 residues. Written as DNA, the CDR3 is TGTGCCAGCAGTTTGTCCAAATCGGGGGGCTACACCTTC. Amino acids: CASSLSKSGGYTF.

The gene calls are TRBV6-1 and TRBJ2-1; tentatively, D is TRBD2 (5 bases). This CDR3 has 18 amino acids. CDR1 and CDR2 (germline): MNHNS, SASEGT. Trimming stripped 3 bases from V and 1 base from J, with 19 bases between. In DNA, the CDR3 is TGTGCCAGCAGTGAGAGAGTCCCTGGCGGGCGGTCCTACAATGAGCAGTTCTTC. Its protein product is CASSERVPGGRSYNEQFF.

This clonotype was counted at least ten times. The rearrangement links TRBV6-6 to TRBJ1-1, with a possible D match to TRBD1 (5 bases). Germline lookup yields CDR1 MNHNY and CDR2 SVGAGI (reference sequence). This CDR3 region has 15 residues. The V and J ends lost 2 bases and 0 bases respectively, with 10 bases between them. The CDR3 spells CASSYGGPVNTEAFF. As DNA, the CDR3 is TGTGCCAGCAGTTACGGGGGACCGGTGAACACTGAAGCTTTCTTT.

The chain joins TRBV6-5 to TRBJ2-2; weak D call: TRBD2 (6 bases). The CDR3 totals 15 residues. Germline V gene sequence: CDR1 MNHEY, CDR2 SVGAGI. Trimming took off 5 bases at V and 6 bases at J, with 16 bases between the two ends. The CDR3: CASSPSVLASGELFF. The CDR3 DNA reads as TGTGCCAGCAGTCCCTCCGTCCTAGCGTCCGGGGAGCTGTTTTTT.

This clonotype was detected only a few times. This chain links TRBV2 with TRBJ2-3, with a possible D match to TRBD2 (5 bases). The germline V and J ends were trimmed by 4 bases and 3 bases, with 14 bases remaining between them. This CDR3 is built from 15 residues. Germline lookup yields CDR1 SNHLY and CDR2 FYNNEI. CDR3 protein: CASSAGSVSTDTQYF. The CDR3 DNA reads as TGTGCCAGCAGTGCTGGTAGCGTTTCGACAGATACGCAGTATTTT. Full variable domain (remainder filled in from reference TRBV2 and TRBJ2-3): EPEVTQTPSHQVTQMGQEVILRCVPISNHLYFYWYRQILGQKVEFLVSFYNNEISEKSEIFDDQFSVERPDGSNFTLKIRSTKLEDSAMYFCASSAGSVSTDTQYFGPGTRLTVL.

This clonotype was counted a few times. The rearrangement links TRBV12-3 or TRBV12-4 to TRBJ1-5; D is uncertain. There are 16 residues in the CDR3. The V gene lost 1 base and the J gene lost 1 base, with 11 bases spanning the gap. As DNA, the CDR3 is TGTGCCAGCAGTTTAGTGCTCGGAGCAAGCAATCAGCCCCAGCATTTT. Its protein is CASSLVLGASNQPQHF.

This clonotype was found many times. The chain uses TRBV20-1 and TRBJ2-3, with D tentatively TRBD2 (6 bases). From germline, CDR1 is DFQATT and CDR2 SNEGSKA (reference sequence). Between the trimmed V and J ends, which lost 1 base and 5 bases, there was a span of 13 bases. This CDR3 has 14 residues. As DNA, the CDR3 is TGCAGTGCTAGAGGGGGGGTAGATCTAGATACGCAGTATTTT. Translation: CSARGGVDLDTQYF.

This clonotype has ten or more counts. The rearrangement joins TRBV20-1 to TRBJ2-7; the D is unclear. This CDR3 is 14 amino acids long. Germline V gene data show CDR1 as DFQATT and CDR2 as SNEGSKA (reference sequence). V lost 6 bases and J lost 4, with 19 bases in between. CDR3 residues: CSARKYPNKYEQYF. Written as DNA, the CDR3 is TGCAGTGCCCGGAAGTACCCTAATAAGTACGAGCAGTACTTC.

This clonotype was picked up many times. The chain links TRBV20-1 to TRBJ1-6; 7 bases match TRBD1. Germline V gives CDR1 DFQATT, CDR2 SNEGSKA (reference sequence). V shed 5 bases and J 3 bases; nucleotides not matched to a gene: 4. The CDR3 is 14 residues long. The CDR3 region is CSAFRQGYNSPLHF. The CDR3 DNA reads as TGCAGTGCTTTCAGACAGGGCTATAATTCACCCCTCCACTTT.

This clonotype was seen only a few times. The CDR3 nucleotides read TGTGCCAGTAGTATCCGGGTTGCCTACAATGAGCAGTTCTTC. Encoded protein: CASSIRVAYNEQFF. The V call is TRBV19, the J call TRBJ2-1; D is uncertain. CDR3 length: 14 residues. Germline CDR1 is LNHDA and CDR2 is SQIVND (reference sequence). The V and J ends lost 3 bases and 2 bases respectively, with 8 bases between them.

This clonotype was detected a few times. The chain couples TRBV5-1 to TRBJ2-6; D possibly corresponds to TRBD1 (6 bases). The V gene lost 4 bases and the J gene lost 4 bases, with 18 bases spanning the gap. CDR3 length: 17 amino acids. Germline V lookup: CDR1 SGHRS, CDR2 YFSETQ. CDR3 residues: CASSPQGPPVGANVLTF. Written as DNA, the CDR3 is TGCGCCAGCAGCCCACAGGGCCCCCCGGTAGGGGCCAACGTCCTGACTTTC.

This clonotype has ten or more counts. This chain joins TRBV5-6 and TRBJ1-1; D ambiguous. Deletions cut 0 bases from V and 0 bases from J, with 9 bases between. The CDR3 consists of 15 residues. Germline loops: CDR1 SGHDT, CDR2 YYEEEE. The CDR3 loop reads CASSLGAIMNTEAFF. The CDR3 nucleotides read TGTGCCAGCAGCTTGGGAGCGATTATGAACACTGAAGCTTTCTTT. The variable domain in full, completed from reference TRBV5-6 and TRBJ1-1, reads DAGVTQSPTHLIKTRGQQVTLRCSPKSGHDTVSWYQQALGQGPQFIFQYYEEEERQRGNFPDRFSGHQFPNYSSELNVNALLLGDSALYLCASSLGAIMNTEAFFGQGTRLTVV.

Only a few counts were recorded for this clonotype. The chain uses TRBV19 and TRBJ1-1; D remains unclear. Germline-derived CDR1 and CDR2 are LNHDA and SQIVND (reference sequence). V lost 0 bases and J 0 bases, leaving 5 bases between the germline ends. The CDR3 covers 14 residues. The CDR3 protein is CASSIEGMNTEAFF. The CDR3 DNA reads TGTGCCAGTAGTATAGAAGGGATGAACACTGAAGCTTTCTTT.

J is TRBJ2-3 and V is TRBV15, with TRBD2 identical over 9 bases. The CDR3 sequence is 18 residues long. Germline CDR1 LNHNV, CDR2 YYDKDF (reference sequence). Trimming cost V 5 bases and J 4 bases; bases outside gene matches: 16. CDR3 nucleotides: TGTGCCACCAGCTCGCCGCTGGGGGTAGCGGGAGCCTCAGATACGCAGTATTTT. Translated: CATSSPLGVAGASDTQYF.

There are many counts of this clonotype. The chain links TRBV5-1 to TRBJ1-5, with 9 bases aligning to TRBD1. The V segment lost 3 bases and the J segment 8 bases; nucleotides outside the gene matches: 6. The CDR3 runs to 14 residues. The germline gives CDR1 SGHRS, CDR2 YFSETQ. This CDR3 is CASSWGTGNEPQHF. CDR3 DNA sequence: TGCGCCAGCAGCTGGGGGACAGGGAACGAGCCCCAGCATTTT.

This clonotype was found a few times. The chain combines TRBV20-1 with TRBJ1-2, with D hard to call. Trimming left V 6 bases short and J 2 bases short, with 10 bases between. Germline V gene sequence: CDR1 DFQATT, CDR2 SNEGSKA (reference sequence). The length of the CDR3 is 12 residues. The chain's CDR3 is CSAYGQNYGYTF. Here the CDR3 DNA reads TGCAGTGCCTACGGGCAGAACTATGGCTACACCTTC.

The chain joins TRBV7-9 to TRBJ2-7; 8 positions match TRBD1. Germline V CDR1 and CDR2: SEHNR, FQNEAQ (reference sequence). Trimming took 5 bases from V and 5 from J; bases not matched to a gene: 8. CDR3 size: 14 residues. CDR3 sequence reads: CASSPRTGFDEQYF. The DNA for the CDR3 is TGTGCCAGCAGCCCCAGGACAGGGTTTGACGAGCAGTACTTC.

The sample holds many counts of this clonotype. The chain combines TRBV6-2 or TRBV6-3 with TRBJ1-5; tentatively, D is TRBD1 (5 bases). Germline CDR1 and CDR2: MNHEY and SVGEGT. The ends were cut back, 10 bases at V and 2 bases at J, with 18 bases in the middle. The CDR3 extends over 15 amino acids. This CDR3 is CATQGAGSGNQPQHF. In DNA form, the CDR3 reads TGTGCCACCCAAGGGGCAGGGTCTGGCAATCAGCCCCAGCATTTT.

The sample holds many counts of this clonotype. The chain recombines TRBV6-5 with TRBJ1-6; 9 nucleotides align to TRBD1. Germline-derived CDR1 and CDR2 are MNHEY and SVGAGI. J gave up 5 bases and V 2 bases, and 1 base lay outside the gene matches. The CDR3 extends over 15 amino acids. The CDR3 loop reads CASSYRTGDNSPLHF. The CDR3 nucleotides read TGTGCCAGCAGTTACCGGACAGGGGATAATTCACCCCTCCACTTT.

This clonotype was counted many times. The junction departs from the called germline gene at one end, perhaps through a read error. This sequence joins TRBV2 and TRBJ1-4; D is possibly TRBD1 (6 bases). The CDR3 runs 16 residues. Germline values: CDR1 SNHLY, CDR2 FYNNEI. CDR3 sequence reads: CASREGTGRTNEKLFF. In DNA, the CDR3 is TGTGCCAGCAGAGAAGGAACAGGGAGAACTAATGAAAAACTGTTTTTT.

The chain couples TRBV12-5 to TRBJ1-1; D gene unclear. Trimming pared 0 bases from V and 1 base from J, leaving 6 bases between. CDR1 is LGHNT and CDR2 is FRNRAP in the germline V gene. CDR3 length: 14 residues. CDR3 nucleotide sequence: TGTGCTAGTGGTTTGGTACTGGAGAACACTGAAGCTTTCTTT. Protein sequence: CASGLVLENTEAFF. The full variable domain, completed using reference TRBV12-5 and TRBJ1-1, is DARVTQTPRHKVTEMGQEVTMRCQPILGHNTVFWYRQTMMQGLELLAYFRNRAPLDDSGMPKDRFSAEMPDATLATLKIQPSEPRDSAVYFCASGLVLENTEAFFGQGTRLTVV.

This clonotype was found a few times. V usage is TRBV29-1 and J usage is TRBJ2-1; maybe TRBD2 (7 bases). CDR1 is SQVTM, CDR2 ANQGSEA, per germline. This CDR3 has 15 amino acids. V was pared by 4 bases and J by 0 bases, with 13 bases between. The CDR3 here is CSVARGPSSYNEQFF. CDR3 in DNA: TGCAGCGTTGCGCGGGGGCCCAGCTCCTACAATGAGCAGTTCTTC.

This clonotype has at least ten counts. The V call is TRBV11-3, the J call TRBJ1-2; possible D gene TRBD1, 5 bases. CDR1 is SGHNT, CDR2 YENEEA, per germline. The CDR3 has 14 residues. Trimming cost V 2 bases and J 4 bases, with 11 bases left between them. The CDR3 is CASSLTGASYGYTF. CDR3 DNA: TGTGCCAGCAGCTTAACCGGGGCATCCTATGGCTACACCTTC.

The chain is built from TRBV11-3 and TRBJ2-5; D gene ambiguous. CDR3 length: 11 residues. Looked up from germline, CDR1 is SGHNT and CDR2 is YENEEA. V was pared by 1 base and J by 9 bases, with 6 bases between. This CDR3 is CASSLVEAQYF. The CDR3 DNA reads TGTGCCAGCAGCTTAGTTGAGGCCCAGTACTTC.

V is TRBV28 and J is TRBJ2-3; the D is unclear. Trimming stripped 6 bases from V and 2 bases from J, with 18 bases between. CDR3 length equals 16 residues. Germline V gene lookup returns CDR1 MDHEN and CDR2 SYDVKM. The CDR3 DNA is TGTGCCAGCAGCCCTCTCGGACCCCTCAACACAGATACGCAGTATTTT. Protein sequence: CASSPLGPLNTDTQYF.